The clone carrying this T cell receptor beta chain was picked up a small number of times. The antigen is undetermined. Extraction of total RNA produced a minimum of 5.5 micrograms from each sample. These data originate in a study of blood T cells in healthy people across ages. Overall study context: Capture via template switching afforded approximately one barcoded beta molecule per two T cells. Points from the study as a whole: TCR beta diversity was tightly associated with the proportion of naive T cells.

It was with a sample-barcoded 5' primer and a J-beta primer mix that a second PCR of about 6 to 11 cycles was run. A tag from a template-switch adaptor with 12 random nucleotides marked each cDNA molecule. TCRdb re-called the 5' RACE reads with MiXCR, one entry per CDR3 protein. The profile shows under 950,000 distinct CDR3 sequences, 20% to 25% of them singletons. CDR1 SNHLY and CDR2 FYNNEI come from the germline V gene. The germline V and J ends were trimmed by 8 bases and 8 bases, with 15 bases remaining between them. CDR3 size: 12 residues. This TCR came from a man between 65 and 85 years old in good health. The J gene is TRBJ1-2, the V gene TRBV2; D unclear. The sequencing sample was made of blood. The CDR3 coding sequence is TGTGCCAGCGTCAGGCTTCTTGGGGGCTACACCTTC. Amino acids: CASVRLLGGYTF.